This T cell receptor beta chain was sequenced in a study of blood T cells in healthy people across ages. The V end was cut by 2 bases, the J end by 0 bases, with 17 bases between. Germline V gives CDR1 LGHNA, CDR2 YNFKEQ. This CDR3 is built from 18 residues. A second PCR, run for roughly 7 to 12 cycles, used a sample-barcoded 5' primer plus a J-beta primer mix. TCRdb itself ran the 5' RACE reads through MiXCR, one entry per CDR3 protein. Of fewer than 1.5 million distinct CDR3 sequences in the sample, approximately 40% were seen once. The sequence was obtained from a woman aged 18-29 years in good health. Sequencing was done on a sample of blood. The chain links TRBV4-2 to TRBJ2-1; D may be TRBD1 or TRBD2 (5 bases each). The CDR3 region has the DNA TGTGCCAGCAGCCAAACACCCACCGGGACCTCCTCCTACAATGAGCAGTTCTTC. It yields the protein CASSQTPTGTSSYNEQFF.